Sequencing of this T cell receptor (beta chain) was carried out in a study of T cell clones after liver transplantation. Study-wide background: Samples came from ITN030ST, which attempted immunosuppression withdrawal within 2 years of liver transplantation. Three of the eight recipients were HCV-positive; the rest had non-autoimmune, non-viral transplant indications. Without induction therapy, subjects received standard immunosuppression until 12-24 months post-transplant.

Method: immunoSEQ multiplex PCR; TCRdb's copy keeps in-frame clones and lacks some. Of more than 70,000 clones in the sample, approximately 87% were seen once. Trimming cost V 3 bases and J 2 bases, with 8 bases left between them. This CDR3 comprises 15 residues. The germline CDR1 and CDR2 sequences are MNHEY and SMNVEV (reference sequence). This material consisted of CD4+ T cells from blood, taken at the 22-month timepoint. The source is a human patient who received a liver transplant. The graft donor may be the source of some T cells. V is TRBV27 and J is TRBJ2-6; D not resolved. Written as DNA, the CDR3 is TGTGCCAGCAGTTTTACTCGGGCTGGGGCCAACGTCCTGACTTTC. The encoded protein is CASSFTRAGANVLTF.